What follows are 24 T cell receptor beta chains derived from one specimen sequenced in a study of monozygotic twins with inflammatory bowel disease. Reanalyzing the 5' RACE reads, TCRdb keeps one entry per CDR3 protein, without DNA. The sample totals over 200,000 distinct CDR3 sequences. Source material: blood. The receptors come from a human donor with ulcerative colitis or Crohn's disease, or a healthy co-twin of an affected twin (not recorded which).

The V gene is TRBV19, the J gene TRBJ2-1; TCRdb gives TRBD1 as the D gene, but with no DNA this cannot be confirmed. Germline V gives CDR1 LNHDA, CDR2 SQIVND (reference sequence). This CDR3 is 17 amino acids long. CDR3 sequence reads: CASSIFGTVGPGDEQFF.

The chain combines TRBV5-1 with TRBJ2-3; lacking DNA, the TRBD2 call made by TCRdb goes unchecked. CDR1 is SGHRS, CDR2 YFSETQ, per germline. This CDR3 spans 14 amino acids. The CDR3 sequence is CASRTTPSTDTQYF.

The CDR3 sequence is CASSFGLAGGENIQYF. V is TRBV5-1 and J is TRBJ2-4; there is no DNA to check the TCRdb D call of TRBD2. The germline V gene has CDR1 SGHRS and CDR2 YFSETQ. CDR3 length equals 16 residues.

V is TRBV19 and J is TRBJ2-2; the TCRdb call, TRBD1, lacks DNA for checking. In germline, CDR1 is LNHDA, CDR2 SQIVND (reference sequence). The CDR3 runs 16 residues. CDR3: CASSIRQGANTGELFF. The whole variable domain, filled in from reference TRBV19 and TRBJ2-2, reads DGGITQSPKYLFRKEGQNVTLSCEQNLNHDAMYWYRQDPGQGLRLIYYSQIVNDFQKGDIAEGYSVSREKKESFPLTVTSAQKNPTAFYLCASSIRQGANTGELFFGEGSRLTVL.

This chain joins TRBV10-3 and TRBJ1-2; TCRdb names TRBD1, which stays unverified in the absence of DNA. The CDR3 totals 19 residues. Germline V gene data show CDR1 as ENHRY and CDR2 as SYGVKD. The CDR3 is CAISETYTGGTKTNYGYTF.

J is TRBJ2-1 and V is TRBV7-3; TCRdb designates TRBD1, a call that cannot be tested without DNA. The CDR3 loop spans 12 amino acids. Germline CDR1 SGHTA, CDR2 FQGTGA. CDR3: CASSQGANEQFF.

The rearrangement uses TRBV5-1 and TRBJ2-2; TCRdb reports TRBD1, a call that lacks DNA to check it against. CDR3 length equals 14 residues. Germline CDR1 and CDR2: SGHRS and YFSETQ. The CDR3 sequence: CASSPDPHTGELFF.

This CDR3 reads CASSPGPGDHYGCTF. This chain connects TRBV5-1 to TRBJ1-2. The CDR3 has 15 amino acids. Germline CDR1 SGHRS, CDR2 YFSETQ.

This rearrangement joins TRBV18 to TRBJ1-2. Germline V lookup: CDR1 KGHSH, CDR2 LQKENI. CDR3 size: 13 residues. CDR3 sequence reads: CASSPDRLGGYTF.

V and J are TRBV19 and TRBJ2-1. Germline assignment: CDR1 LNHDA and CDR2 SQIVND (reference sequence). The CDR3 is 14 amino acids. This CDR3 is CASSIGPSHNEQFF.

J is TRBJ1-1 and V is TRBV5-1; TCRdb's assignment of TRBD1 cannot be checked, as there is no DNA. The CDR3 is made up of 15 amino acids. The germline CDR1 and CDR2 sequences are SGHRS and YFSETQ. CDR3 protein: CASSLPGQLNTEAFF.

The chain uses TRBV27 and TRBJ2-1; TCRdb proposes TRBD1, but this gene call is untestable without DNA. Germline values: CDR1 MNHEY, CDR2 SMNVEV (reference sequence). The CDR3 is made up of 16 amino acids. CDR3 sequence: CASSTITGGLLNEQFF.

The chain joins TRBV20-1 to TRBJ2-7; TCRdb reports TRBD1, a call that lacks DNA to check it against. CDR3 length: 12 amino acids. The germline gives CDR1 DFQATT, CDR2 SNEGSKA (reference sequence). The chain's CDR3 is CSVQGEHYEQYF.

The chain has TRBV5-1 and TRBJ2-7; TCRdb's assignment of TRBD1 cannot be checked, as there is no DNA. The CDR3 consists of 14 residues. Germline loops: CDR1 SGHRS, CDR2 YFSETQ. The CDR3 loop reads CASSLAFRAYEQYF.

The chain has TRBV5-6 and TRBJ2-3. Germline CDR1 reads SGHDT; CDR2 reads YYEEEE. The CDR3 totals 14 residues. CDR3 residues: CASSLALAIDTQYF. The entire variable domain, with the rest obtained from reference TRBV5-6 and TRBJ2-3, is as follows: DAGVTQSPTHLIKTRGQQVTLRCSPKSGHDTVSWYQQALGQGPQFIFQYYEEEERQRGNFPDRFSGHQFPNYSSELNVNALLLGDSALYLCASSLALAIDTQYFGPGTRLTVL.

This chain joins TRBV19 and TRBJ1-5. Per the germline V gene, CDR1 is LNHDA and CDR2 is SQIVND (reference sequence). The CDR3 covers 13 residues. The CDR3 region is CASTPNSNQPQHF.

This chain connects TRBV19 to TRBJ1-2; TCRdb designates TRBD1, a call that cannot be tested without DNA. The CDR3 length is 15 residues. Germline V gives CDR1 LNHDA, CDR2 SQIVND (reference sequence). The CDR3: CASTPWSGNRGGYTF. The whole variable domain, filled in from reference TRBV19 and TRBJ1-2, reads DGGITQSPKYLFRKEGQNVTLSCEQNLNHDAMYWYRQDPGQGLRLIYYSQIVNDFQKGDIAEGYSVSREKKESFPLTVTSAQKNPTAFYLCASTPWSGNRGGYTFGSGTRLTVV.

This sequence joins TRBV18 and TRBJ2-2. The CDR3 length is 13 residues. CDR1 is KGHSH, CDR2 LQKENI, per germline. CDR3 region: CASSPSLNGELFF.

The V call is TRBV3-1, the J call TRBJ2-7. Germline-derived CDR1 and CDR2 are LGHDT and YNNKEL (reference sequence). The CDR3 totals 16 residues. The CDR3 is CASSQEGWRGVYEQYF.

V is TRBV28 and J is TRBJ2-7; TCRdb picks TRBD1, but there is no DNA to check that call. CDR1 is MDHEN, CDR2 SYDVKM, per germline. The CDR3 runs to 18 residues. The CDR3 loop is CASSSPRLTGGRSYEQYF.

The chain has TRBV12-3 or TRBV12-4 and TRBJ1-1; absent DNA, TCRdb's TRBD1 call cannot be checked. The CDR3 runs 15 residues. CDR3 region: CASSMDRGGRTEAFF.

The CDR3 loop reads CASSPSDRGASEQYF. The rearrangement joins TRBV3-1 to TRBJ2-7; the TCRdb call, TRBD1, lacks DNA for checking. CDR3 length equals 15 residues. Germline V gives CDR1 LGHDT, CDR2 YNNKEL (reference sequence).

The chain recombines TRBV4-3 with TRBJ1-2; TCRdb gives TRBD1 as the D gene, but with no DNA this cannot be confirmed. Germline lookup yields CDR1 LGHNA and CDR2 YSLEER. The CDR3 has 14 residues. The CDR3 region is CASSPLTGTYGYTF.

This CDR3 is CASRHRDRGHNEQFF. The chain joins TRBV3-1 to TRBJ2-1; TCRdb outputs TRBD1, but without DNA this stays unchecked. Germline loops: CDR1 LGHDT, CDR2 YNNKEL (reference sequence). The CDR3 length is 15 residues.